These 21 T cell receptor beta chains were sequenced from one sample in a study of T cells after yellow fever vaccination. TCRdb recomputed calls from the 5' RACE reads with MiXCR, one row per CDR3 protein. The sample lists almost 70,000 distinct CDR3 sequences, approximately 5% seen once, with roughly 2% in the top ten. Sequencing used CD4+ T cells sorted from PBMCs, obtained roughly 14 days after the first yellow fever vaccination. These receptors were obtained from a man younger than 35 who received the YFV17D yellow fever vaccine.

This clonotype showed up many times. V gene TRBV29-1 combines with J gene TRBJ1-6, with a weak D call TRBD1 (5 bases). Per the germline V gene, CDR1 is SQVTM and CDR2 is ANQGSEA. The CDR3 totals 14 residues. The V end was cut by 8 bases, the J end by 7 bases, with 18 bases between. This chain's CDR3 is CSPRGTEENSPLHF. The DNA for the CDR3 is TGCAGCCCACGAGGGACGGAGGAGAATTCACCCCTCCACTTT.

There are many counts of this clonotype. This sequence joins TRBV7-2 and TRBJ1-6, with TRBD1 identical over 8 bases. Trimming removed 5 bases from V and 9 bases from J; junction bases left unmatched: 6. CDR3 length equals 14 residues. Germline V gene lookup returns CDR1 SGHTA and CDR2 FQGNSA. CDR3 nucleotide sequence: TGTGCCAGCAGCACTGACAGGGGAGGTTCACCCCTCCACTTT. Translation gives CASSTDRGGSPLHF.

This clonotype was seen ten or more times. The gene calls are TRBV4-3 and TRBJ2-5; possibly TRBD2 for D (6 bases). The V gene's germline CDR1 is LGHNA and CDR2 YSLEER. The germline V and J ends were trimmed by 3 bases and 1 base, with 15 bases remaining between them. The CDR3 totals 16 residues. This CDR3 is CASSQVRGTLQETQYF. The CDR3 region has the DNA TGCGCCAGCAGCCAGGTTCGGGGGACCCTCCAAGAGACCCAGTACTTC.

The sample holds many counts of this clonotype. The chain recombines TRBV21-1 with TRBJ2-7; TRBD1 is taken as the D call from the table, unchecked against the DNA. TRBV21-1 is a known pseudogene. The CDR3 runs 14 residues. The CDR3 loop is CASSATGTGGEQYV. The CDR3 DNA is TGTGCCAGCAGCGCTACCGGGACAGGGGGCGAGCAGTACGTC.

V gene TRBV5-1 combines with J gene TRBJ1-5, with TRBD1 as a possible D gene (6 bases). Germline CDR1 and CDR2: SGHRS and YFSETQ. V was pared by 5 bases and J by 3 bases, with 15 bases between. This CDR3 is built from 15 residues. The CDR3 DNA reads TGCGCCAGCAGACCTTACAGGGCCCACAATCAGCCCCAGCATTTT. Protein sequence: CASRPYRAHNQPQHF. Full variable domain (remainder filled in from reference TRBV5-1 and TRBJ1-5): KAGVTQTPRYLIKTRGQQVTLSCSPISGHRSVSWYQQTPGQGLQFLFEYFSETQRNKGNFPGRFSGRQFSNSRSEMNVSTLELGDSALYLCASRPYRAHNQPQHFGDGTRLSIL.

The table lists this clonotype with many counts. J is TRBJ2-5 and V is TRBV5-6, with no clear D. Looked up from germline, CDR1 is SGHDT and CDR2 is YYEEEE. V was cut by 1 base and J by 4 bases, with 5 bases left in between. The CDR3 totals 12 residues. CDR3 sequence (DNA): TGTGCCAGCAGCTTGTTCACAGAGACCCAGTACTTC. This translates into CASSLFTETQYF.

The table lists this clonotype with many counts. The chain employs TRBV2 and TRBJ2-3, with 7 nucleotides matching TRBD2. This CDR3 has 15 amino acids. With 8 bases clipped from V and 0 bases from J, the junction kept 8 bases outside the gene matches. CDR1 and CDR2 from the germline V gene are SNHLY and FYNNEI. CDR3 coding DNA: TGTGCCAGCGGGCAGGAGCGGGAAAGCACAGATACGCAGTATTTT. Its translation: CASGQERESTDTQYF.

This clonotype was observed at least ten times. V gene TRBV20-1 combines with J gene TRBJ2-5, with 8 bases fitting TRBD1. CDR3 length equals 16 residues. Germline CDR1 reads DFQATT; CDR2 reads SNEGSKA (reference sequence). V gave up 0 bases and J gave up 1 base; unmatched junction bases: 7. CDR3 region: CSARDPTGGSQETQYF. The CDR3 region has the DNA TGCAGTGCTAGAGATCCCACAGGGGGGTCCCAAGAGACCCAGTACTTC.

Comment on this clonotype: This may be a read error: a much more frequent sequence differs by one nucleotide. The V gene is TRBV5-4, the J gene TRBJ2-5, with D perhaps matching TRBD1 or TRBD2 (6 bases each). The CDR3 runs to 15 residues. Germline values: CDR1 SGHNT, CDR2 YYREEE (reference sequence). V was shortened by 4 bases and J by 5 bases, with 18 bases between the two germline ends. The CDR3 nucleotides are TGTGCCAGCAGCAGGACAGCGGGCCCCCACGAGACCCAGTACTTC. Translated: CASSRTAGPHETQYF.

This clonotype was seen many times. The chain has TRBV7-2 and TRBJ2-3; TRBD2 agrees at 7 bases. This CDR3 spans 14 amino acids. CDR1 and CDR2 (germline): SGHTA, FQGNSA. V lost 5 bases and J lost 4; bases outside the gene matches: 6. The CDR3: CASSLGGGADTQYF. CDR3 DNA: TGTGCCAGCAGCCTTGGGGGGGGGGCAGATACGCAGTATTTT.

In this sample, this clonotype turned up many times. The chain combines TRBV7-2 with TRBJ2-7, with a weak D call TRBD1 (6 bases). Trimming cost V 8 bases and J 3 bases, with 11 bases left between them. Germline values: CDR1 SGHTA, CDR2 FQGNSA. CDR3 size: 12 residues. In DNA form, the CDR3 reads TGTGCCAGCGGGACATGGGGCTACGAGCAGTACTTC. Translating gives CASGTWGYEQYF.

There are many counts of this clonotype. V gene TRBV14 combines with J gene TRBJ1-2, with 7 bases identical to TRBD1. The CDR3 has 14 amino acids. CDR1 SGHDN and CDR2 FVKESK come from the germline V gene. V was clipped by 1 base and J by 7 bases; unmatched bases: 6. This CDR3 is CASSQGTGLGGYTF. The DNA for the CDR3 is TGTGCCAGCAGCCAAGGGACAGGTCTGGGTGGCTACACCTTC.

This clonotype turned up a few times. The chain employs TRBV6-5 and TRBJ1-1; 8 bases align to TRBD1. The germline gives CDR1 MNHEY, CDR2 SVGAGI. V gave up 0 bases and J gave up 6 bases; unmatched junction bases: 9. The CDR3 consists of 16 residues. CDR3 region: CASSYSGAGGSSEAFF. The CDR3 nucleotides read TGTGCCAGCAGTTACTCGGGTGCAGGGGGCAGCTCTGAAGCTTTCTTT.

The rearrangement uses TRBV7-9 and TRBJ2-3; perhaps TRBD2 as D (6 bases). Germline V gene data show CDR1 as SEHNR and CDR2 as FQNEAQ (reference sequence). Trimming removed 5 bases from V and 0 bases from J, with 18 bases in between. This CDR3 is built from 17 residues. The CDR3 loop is CASSPGPGAGSTDTQYF. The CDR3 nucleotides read TGTGCCAGCAGCCCCGGACCCGGGGCGGGAAGCACAGATACGCAGTATTTT.

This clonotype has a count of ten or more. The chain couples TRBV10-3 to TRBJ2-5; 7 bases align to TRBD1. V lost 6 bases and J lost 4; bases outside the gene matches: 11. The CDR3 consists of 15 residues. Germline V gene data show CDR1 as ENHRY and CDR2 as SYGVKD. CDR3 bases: TGTGCCATCAGCGCCCTTGACAGGGCAGGAGAGACCCAGTACTTC. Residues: CAISALDRAGETQYF.

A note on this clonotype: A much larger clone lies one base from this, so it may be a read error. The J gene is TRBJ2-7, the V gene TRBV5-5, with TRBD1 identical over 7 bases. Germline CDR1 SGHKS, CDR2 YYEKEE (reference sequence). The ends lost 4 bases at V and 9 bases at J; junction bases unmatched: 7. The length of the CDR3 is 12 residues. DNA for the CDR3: TGTGCCAGCAGCCTAGACAGGGCCGGGCAGTACGTC. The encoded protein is CASSLDRAGQYV.

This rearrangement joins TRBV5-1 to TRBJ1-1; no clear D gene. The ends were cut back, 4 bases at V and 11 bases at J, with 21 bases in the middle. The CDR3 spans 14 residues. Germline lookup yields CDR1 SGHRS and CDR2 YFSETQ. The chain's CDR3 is CASSPGGQWAAAFF. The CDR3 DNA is TGCGCCAGCAGCCCTGGAGGGCAATGGGCGGCGGCTTTCTTT.

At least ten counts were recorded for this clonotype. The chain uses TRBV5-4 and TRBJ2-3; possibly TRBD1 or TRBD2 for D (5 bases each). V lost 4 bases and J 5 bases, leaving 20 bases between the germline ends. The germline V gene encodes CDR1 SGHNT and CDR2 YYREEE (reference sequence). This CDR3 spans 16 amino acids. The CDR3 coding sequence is TGTGCCAGCAGCCAGGGTTCGGGCCTTGGGGGAGATACGCAGTATTTT. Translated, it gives CASSQGSGLGGDTQYF.

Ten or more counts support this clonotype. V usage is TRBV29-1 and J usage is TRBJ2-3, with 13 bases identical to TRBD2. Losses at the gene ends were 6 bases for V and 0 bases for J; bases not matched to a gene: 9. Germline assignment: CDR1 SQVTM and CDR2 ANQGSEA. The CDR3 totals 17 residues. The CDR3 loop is CSVGGLAGFSSTDTQYF. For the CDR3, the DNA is TGCAGCGTGGGGGGACTAGCGGGGTTCTCTAGCACAGATACGCAGTATTTT.

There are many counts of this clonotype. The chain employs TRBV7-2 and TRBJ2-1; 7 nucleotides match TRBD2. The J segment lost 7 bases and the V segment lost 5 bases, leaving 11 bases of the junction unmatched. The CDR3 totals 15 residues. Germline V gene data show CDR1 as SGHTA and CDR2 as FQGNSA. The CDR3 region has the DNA TGTGCCAGCAGCCCGGGAGGACTCCCCGGAAATGAGCAGTTCTTC. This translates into CASSPGGLPGNEQFF.

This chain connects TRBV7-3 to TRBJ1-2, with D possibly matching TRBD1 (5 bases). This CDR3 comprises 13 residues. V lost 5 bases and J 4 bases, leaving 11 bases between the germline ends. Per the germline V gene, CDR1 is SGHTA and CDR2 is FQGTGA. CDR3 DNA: TGTGCCAGCAGCGTGGGGCCTCTCTATGGCTACACCTTC. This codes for CASSVGPLYGYTF.